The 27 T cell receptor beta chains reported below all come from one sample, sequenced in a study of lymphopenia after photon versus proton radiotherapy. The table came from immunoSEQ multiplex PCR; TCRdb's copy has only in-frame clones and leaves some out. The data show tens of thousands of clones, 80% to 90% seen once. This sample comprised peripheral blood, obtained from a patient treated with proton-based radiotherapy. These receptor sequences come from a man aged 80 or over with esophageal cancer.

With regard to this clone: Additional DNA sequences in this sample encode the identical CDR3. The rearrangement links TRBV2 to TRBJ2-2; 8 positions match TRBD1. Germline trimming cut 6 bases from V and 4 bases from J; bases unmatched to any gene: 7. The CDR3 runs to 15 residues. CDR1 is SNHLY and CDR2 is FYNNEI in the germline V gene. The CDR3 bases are TGTGCCAGCAGCCTTGGACAGGGCGGCACCGGGGAGCTGTTTTTT. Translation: CASSLGQGGTGELFF.

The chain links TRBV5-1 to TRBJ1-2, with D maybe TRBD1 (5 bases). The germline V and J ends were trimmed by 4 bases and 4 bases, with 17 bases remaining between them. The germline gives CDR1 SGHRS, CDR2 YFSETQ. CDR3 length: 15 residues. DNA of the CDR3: TGCGCCAGCAGCCTTACTGGGGGAGCCACCTATGGCTACACCTTC. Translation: CASSLTGGATYGYTF.

The CDR3 sequence: CASSSGTSGEAQYF. The CDR3 bases are TGTGCCAGCAGCTCTGGGACTAGCGGGGAGGCGCAGTACTTC. The genes are TRBV7-9 and TRBJ2-7; 13 bases align to TRBD2. The germline V gene encodes CDR1 SEHNR and CDR2 FQNEAQ (reference sequence). Trimming removed 4 bases from V and 9 bases from J; junction bases left unmatched: 6. The CDR3 contains 14 residues.

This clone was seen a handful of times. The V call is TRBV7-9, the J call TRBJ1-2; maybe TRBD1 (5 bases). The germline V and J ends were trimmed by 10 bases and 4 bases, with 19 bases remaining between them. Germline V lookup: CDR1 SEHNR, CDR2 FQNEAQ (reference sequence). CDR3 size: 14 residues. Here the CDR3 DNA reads TGTGCCAACCCCTCGGACGGGGACCCCTATGGCTACACCTTC. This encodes CANPSDGDPYGYTF.

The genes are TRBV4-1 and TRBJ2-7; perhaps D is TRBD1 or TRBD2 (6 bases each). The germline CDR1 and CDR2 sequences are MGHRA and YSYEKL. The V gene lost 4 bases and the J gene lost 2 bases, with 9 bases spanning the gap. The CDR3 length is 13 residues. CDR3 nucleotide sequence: TGCGCCAGCAGCCTCGGGGGCCCCTACGAGCAGTACTTC. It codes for CASSLGGPYEQYF.

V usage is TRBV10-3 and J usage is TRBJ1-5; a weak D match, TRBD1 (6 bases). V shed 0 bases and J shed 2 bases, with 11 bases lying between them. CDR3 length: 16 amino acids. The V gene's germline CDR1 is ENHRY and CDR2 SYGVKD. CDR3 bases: TGTGCCATCAGTGAGTCCCCGGGACAAGGCAATCAGCCCCAGCATTTT. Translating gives CAISESPGQGNQPQHF.

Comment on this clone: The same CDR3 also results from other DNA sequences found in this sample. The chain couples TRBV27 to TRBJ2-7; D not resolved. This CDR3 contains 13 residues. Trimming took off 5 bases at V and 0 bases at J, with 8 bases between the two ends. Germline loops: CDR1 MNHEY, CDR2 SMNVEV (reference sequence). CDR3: CASSLRVSYEQYF. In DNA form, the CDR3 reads TGTGCCAGCAGTCTAAGGGTCTCCTACGAGCAGTACTTC.

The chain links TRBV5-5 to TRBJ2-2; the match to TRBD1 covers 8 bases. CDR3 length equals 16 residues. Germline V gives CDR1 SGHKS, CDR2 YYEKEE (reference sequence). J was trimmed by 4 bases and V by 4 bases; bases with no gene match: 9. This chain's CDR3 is CASSLSWTGITGELFF. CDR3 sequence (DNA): TGTGCCAGCAGCCTGTCTTGGACAGGGATCACCGGGGAGCTGTTTTTT.

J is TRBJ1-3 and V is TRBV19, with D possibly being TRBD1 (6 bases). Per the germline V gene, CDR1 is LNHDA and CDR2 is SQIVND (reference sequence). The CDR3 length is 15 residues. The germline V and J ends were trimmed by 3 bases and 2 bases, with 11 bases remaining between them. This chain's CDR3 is CASSMRDTAGNTIYF. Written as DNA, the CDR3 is TGTGCCAGTAGTATGCGGGACACTGCTGGAAACACCATATATTTT.

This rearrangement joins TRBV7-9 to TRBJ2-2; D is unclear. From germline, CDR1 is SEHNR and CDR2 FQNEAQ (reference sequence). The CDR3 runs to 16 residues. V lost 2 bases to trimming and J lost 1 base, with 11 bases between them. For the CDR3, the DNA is TGTGCCAGCAGCTTAAGCTTGTCGGGGAACACCGGGGAGCTGTTTTTT. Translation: CASSLSLSGNTGELFF. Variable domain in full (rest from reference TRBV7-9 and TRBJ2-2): DTGVSQNPRHKITKRGQNVTFRCDPISEHNRLYWYRQTLGQGPEFLTYFQNEAQLEKSRLLSDRFSAERPKGSFSTLEIQRTEQGDSAMYLCASSLSLSGNTGELFFGEGSRLTVL.

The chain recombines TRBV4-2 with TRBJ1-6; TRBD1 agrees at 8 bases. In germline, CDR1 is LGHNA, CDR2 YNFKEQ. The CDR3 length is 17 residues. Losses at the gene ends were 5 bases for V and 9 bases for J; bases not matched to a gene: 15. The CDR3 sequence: CASSEYPAGGAVSPLHF. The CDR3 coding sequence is TGTGCCAGCAGCGAGTATCCCGCAGGGGGCGCGGTTTCACCCCTCCACTTT.

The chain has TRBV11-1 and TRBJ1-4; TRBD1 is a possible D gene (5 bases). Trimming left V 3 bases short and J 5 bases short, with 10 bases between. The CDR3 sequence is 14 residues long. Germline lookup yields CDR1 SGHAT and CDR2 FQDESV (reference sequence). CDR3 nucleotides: TGTGCCAGCAGCTTCGCAGGGTTGAATGAAAAACTGTTTTTT. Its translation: CASSFAGLNEKLFF.

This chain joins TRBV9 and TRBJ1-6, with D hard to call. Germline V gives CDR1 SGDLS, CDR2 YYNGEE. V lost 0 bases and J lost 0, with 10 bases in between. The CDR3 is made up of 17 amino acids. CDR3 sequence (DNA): TGTGCCAGCAGCGTAGCCGGGCAGAGCTCCTATAATTCACCCCTCCACTTT. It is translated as CASSVAGQSSYNSPLHF. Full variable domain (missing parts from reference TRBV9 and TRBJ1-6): DSGVTQTPKHLITATGQRVTLRCSPRSGDLSVYWYQQSLDQGLQFLIQYYNGEERAKGNILERFSAQQFPDLHSELNLSSLELGDSALYFCASSVAGQSSYNSPLHFGNGTRLTVT.

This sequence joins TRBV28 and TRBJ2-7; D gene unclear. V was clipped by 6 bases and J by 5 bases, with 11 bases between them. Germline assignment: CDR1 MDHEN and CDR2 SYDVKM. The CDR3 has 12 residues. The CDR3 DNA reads TGTGCCAGCAGCCTCAACCGGGACGAGCAGTACTTC. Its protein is CASSLNRDEQYF.

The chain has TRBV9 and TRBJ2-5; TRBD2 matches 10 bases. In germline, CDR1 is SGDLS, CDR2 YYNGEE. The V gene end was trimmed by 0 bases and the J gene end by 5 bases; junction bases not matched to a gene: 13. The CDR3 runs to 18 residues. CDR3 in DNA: TGTGCCAGCAGCGTAGATCCTAGCGGGAGCTCTTTGGCGGAGACCCAGTACTTC. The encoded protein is CASSVDPSGSSLAETQYF.

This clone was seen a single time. This chain's CDR3 is CAWSPGLAAETQYF. DNA of the CDR3: TGTGCCTGGAGTCCAGGACTAGCGGCGGAGACCCAGTACTTC. V and J are TRBV30 and TRBJ2-5, with TRBD2 identical over 10 bases. This CDR3 is built from 14 residues. J was trimmed by 5 bases and V by 2 bases; bases with no gene match: 5. Germline CDR1 GTSNPN, CDR2 SVGIG (reference sequence). Full variable domain (remainder filled in from reference TRBV30 and TRBJ2-5): SQTIHQWPATLVQPVGSPLSLECTVEGTSNPNLYWYRQAAGRGLQLLFYSVGIGQISSEVPQNLSASRPQDRQFILSSKKLLLSDSGFYLCAWSPGLAAETQYFGPGTRLLVL.

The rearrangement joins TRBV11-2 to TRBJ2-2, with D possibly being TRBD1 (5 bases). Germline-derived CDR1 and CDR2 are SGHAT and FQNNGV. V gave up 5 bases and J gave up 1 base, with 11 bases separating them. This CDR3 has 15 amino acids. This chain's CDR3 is CASSGALGNTGELFF. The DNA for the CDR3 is TGTGCCAGCAGCGGGGCCCTAGGGAACACCGGGGAGCTGTTTTTT. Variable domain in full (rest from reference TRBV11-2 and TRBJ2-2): EAGVAQSPRYKIIEKRQSVAFWCNPISGHATLYWYQQILGQGPKLLIQFQNNGVVDDSQLPKDRFSAERLKGVDSTLKIQPAKLEDSAVYLCASSGALGNTGELFFGEGSRLTVL.

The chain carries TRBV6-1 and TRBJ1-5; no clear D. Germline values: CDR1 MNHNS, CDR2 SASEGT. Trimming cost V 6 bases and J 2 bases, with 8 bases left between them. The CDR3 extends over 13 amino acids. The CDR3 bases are TGTGCCAGCAGGAAGGAACGCAATCAGCCCCAGCATTTT. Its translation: CASRKERNQPQHF.

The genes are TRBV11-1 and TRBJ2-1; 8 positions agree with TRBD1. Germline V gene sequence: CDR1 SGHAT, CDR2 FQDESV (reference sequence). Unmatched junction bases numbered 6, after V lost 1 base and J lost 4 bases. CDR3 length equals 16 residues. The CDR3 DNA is TGTGCCAGCAGCTTAGTTTCCAGGACAGGGTACAATGAGCAGTTCTTC. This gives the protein CASSLVSRTGYNEQFF.

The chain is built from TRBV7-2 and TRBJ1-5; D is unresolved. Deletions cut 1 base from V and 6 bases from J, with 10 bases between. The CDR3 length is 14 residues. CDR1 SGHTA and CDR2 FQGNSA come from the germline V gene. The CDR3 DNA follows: TGTGCCAGCAGCTTAGGGGCAGGAGGTCAGCCCCAGCATTTT. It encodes CASSLGAGGQPQHF. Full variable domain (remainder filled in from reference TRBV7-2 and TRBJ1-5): GAGVSQSPSNKVTEKGKDVELRCDPISGHTALYWYRQSLGQGLEFLIYFQGNSAPDKSGLPSDRFSAERTGGSVSTLTIQRTQQEDSAVYLCASSLGAGGQPQHFGDGTRLSIL.

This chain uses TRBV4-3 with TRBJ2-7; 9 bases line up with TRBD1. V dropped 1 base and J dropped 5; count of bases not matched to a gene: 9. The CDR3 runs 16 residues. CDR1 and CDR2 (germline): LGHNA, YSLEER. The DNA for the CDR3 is TGCGCCAGCAGCCAAGGGACCGGGACAGGGTACCACGAGCAGTACTTC. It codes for CASSQGTGTGYHEQYF.

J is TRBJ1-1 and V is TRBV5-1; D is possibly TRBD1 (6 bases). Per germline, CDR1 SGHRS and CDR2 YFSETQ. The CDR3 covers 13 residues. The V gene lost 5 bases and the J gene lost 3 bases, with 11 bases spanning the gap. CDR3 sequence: CASRSTGHTEAFF. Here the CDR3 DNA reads TGCGCCAGCAGGTCGACAGGACACACTGAAGCTTTCTTT. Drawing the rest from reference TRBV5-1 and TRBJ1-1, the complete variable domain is KAGVTQTPRYLIKTRGQQVTLSCSPISGHRSVSWYQQTPGQGLQFLFEYFSETQRNKGNFPGRFSGRQFSNSRSEMNVSTLELGDSALYLCASRSTGHTEAFFGQGTRLTVV.

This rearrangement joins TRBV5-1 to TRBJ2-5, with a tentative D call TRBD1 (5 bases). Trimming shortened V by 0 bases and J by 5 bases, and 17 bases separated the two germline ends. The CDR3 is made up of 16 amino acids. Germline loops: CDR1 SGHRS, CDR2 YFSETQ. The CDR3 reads CASSLVGALQRETQYF. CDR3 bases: TGCGCCAGCAGCTTGGTTGGGGCGCTTCAACGGGAGACCCAGTACTTC.

CDR3 sequence (DNA): TGTGCCAGCTCACCACCGACGGAACCTAACACTGAAGCTTTCTTT. Translation gives CASSPPTEPNTEAFF. The V call is TRBV18, the J call TRBJ1-1, with D hard to call. The V end lost 0 bases, the J end lost 2 bases, and 10 bases lay between the germline ends. Per the germline V gene, CDR1 is KGHSH and CDR2 is LQKENI. This CDR3 region has 15 residues.

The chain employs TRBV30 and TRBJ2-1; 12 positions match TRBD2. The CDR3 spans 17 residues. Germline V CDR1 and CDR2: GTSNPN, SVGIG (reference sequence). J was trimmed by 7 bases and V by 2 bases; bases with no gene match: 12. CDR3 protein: CAWSTSGGPSIDNEQFF. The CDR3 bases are TGTGCCTGGAGTACTAGCGGGGGGCCTTCAATCGATAATGAGCAGTTCTTC.

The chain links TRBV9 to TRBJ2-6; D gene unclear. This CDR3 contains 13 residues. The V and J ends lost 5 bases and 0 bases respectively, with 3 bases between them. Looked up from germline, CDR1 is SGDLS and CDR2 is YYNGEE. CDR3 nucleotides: TGTGCCAGCAGAAACTCTGGGGCCAACGTCCTGACTTTC. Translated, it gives CASRNSGANVLTF.

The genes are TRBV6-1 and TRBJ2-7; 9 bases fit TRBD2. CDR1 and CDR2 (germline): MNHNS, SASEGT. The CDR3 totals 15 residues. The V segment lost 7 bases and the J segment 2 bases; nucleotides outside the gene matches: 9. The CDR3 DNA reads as TGTGCCAGCACCCCCCAGGGCGGGAGGGCCTACGAGCAGTACTTC. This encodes CASTPQGGRAYEQYF.